This TCR beta chain was retrieved from a study of T cell responses to AZD1222 COVID-19 vaccine. Overall study findings and caveats: Vaccine-related CD4 TCRs covered spike, predominating at 160-218 and 743-854.

In the case of this clone: Its target is unknown.

Clones were sequenced by immunoSEQ multiplex PCR, and TCRdb holds only the in-frame ones, with some missing. The repertoire holds more than 50,000 clones, with roughly nine tenths as singletons. Germline-derived CDR1 and CDR2 are MDHEN and SYDVKM. The CDR3 loop spans 16 amino acids. V lost 5 bases and J lost 8; bases outside the gene matches: 13. Specimen: peripheral blood, collected on day 0 of AZD1222 vaccination. This rearrangement joins TRBV28 to TRBJ1-2; 11 bases fit TRBD1. This TCR derives from an adult in good health. CDR3 nucleotides: TGTGCCAGCAGTCCATCACCCGGGACAGGGGGTAGGGGCTACACCTTC. This gives the protein CASSPSPGTGGRGYTF.